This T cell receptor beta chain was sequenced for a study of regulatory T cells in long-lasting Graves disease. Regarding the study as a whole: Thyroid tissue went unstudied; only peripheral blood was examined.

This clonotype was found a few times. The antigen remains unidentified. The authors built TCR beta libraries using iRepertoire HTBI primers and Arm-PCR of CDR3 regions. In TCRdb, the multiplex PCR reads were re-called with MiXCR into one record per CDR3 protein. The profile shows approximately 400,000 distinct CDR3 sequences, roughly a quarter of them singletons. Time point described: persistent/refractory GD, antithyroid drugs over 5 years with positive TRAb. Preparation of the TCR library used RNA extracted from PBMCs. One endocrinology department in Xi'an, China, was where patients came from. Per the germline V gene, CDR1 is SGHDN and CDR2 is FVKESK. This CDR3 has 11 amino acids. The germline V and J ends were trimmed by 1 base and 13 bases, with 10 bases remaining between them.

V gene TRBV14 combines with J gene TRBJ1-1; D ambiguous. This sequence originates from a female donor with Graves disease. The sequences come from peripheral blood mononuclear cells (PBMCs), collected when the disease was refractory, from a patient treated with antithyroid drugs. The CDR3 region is CASSQGDRDFF. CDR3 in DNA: TGTGCCAGCAGCCAAGGGGATAGGGATTTCTTT.